This is a list of T cell receptor beta chains from one sample in a study of blood T cell repertoires in COVID-19. Libraries were prepared by immunoSEQ multiplex PCR; TCRdb keeps only in-frame clonotypes and omits some of them. The table lists 120,000 to 150,000 clones, more than 80% of them singletons, with more than 7% in the top ten. Sequencing input: peripheral blood. Source of these receptors: a human donor with acute or convalescent COVID-19. The donor label of this sample is uncertain. Each CDR3 is given with its conserved first and last residue. A D gene is named only where the DNA matches it firmly. Clone size appears in some rows only: once, few, many, or a class for an expanded clone.

j_gene: TRBJ1-2
v_gene: TRBV7-2
d_gene: TRBD1
abundance: -
CDR3nt: TGTGCCAGCAGCTCCACAGGGGGCAGTCAATATGGCTACACCTTC
CDR3aa: CASSSTGGSQYGYTF

j_gene: TRBJ1-2
v_gene: TRBV3-1/TRBV3-2
d_gene: -
abundance: few
CDR3nt: TGTGCCAGCAGCCGAGGGGGCTATGGCTACACCTTC
CDR3aa: CASSRGGYGYTF

j_gene: TRBJ1-2
v_gene: TRBV10-2
d_gene: -
abundance: -
CDR3nt: TGCGCCAGCAGTGAACAGGGCTATGGCTACACCTTC
CDR3aa: CASSEQGYGYTF

j_gene: TRBJ1-1
v_gene: TRBV2
d_gene: -
abundance: few
CDR3nt: TGTGCCAGCAGGCCGGGAAACACTGAAGCTTTCTTT
CDR3aa: CASRPGNTEAFF

j_gene: TRBJ1-4
v_gene: TRBV3-1/TRBV3-2
d_gene: -
abundance: few
CDR3nt: TGTGCCAGCAGCCGCCGCGTAGAACTAATTGAAAAACTGTTTTTT
CDR3aa: CASSRRVELIEKLFF

j_gene: TRBJ1-6
v_gene: TRBV2
d_gene: -
abundance: -
CDR3nt: TGTGCCAGCGAGCAGGGGATGGGTAATTCACCCCTCCACTTT
CDR3aa: CASEQGMGNSPLHF

j_gene: TRBJ2-1
v_gene: TRBV18
d_gene: TRBD2
abundance: -
CDR3nt: TGTGCCAGCTCACCACTGACTAGCGGGGGCACTCTGAGCTCCTACAATGAGCAGTTCTTC
CDR3aa: CASSPLTSGGTLSSYNEQFF

j_gene: TRBJ1-3
v_gene: TRBV19
d_gene: -
abundance: few
CDR3nt: TGTGCCAGTACCCCACCGTGGCGGTTCTCTGGAAACACCATATATTTT
CDR3aa: CASTPPWRFSGNTIYF

j_gene: TRBJ1-5
v_gene: TRBV10-2
d_gene: -
abundance: once
CDR3nt: TGCGCCAGCAGGGTGCAGGGCCCCGCCAATCAGCCCCAGCATTTT
CDR3aa: CASRVQGPANQPQHF

j_gene: TRBJ2-2
v_gene: TRBV6-5
d_gene: TRBD1
abundance: -
CDR3nt: TGTGCCAGCAGCCACGACAGGGGAACTGGCGGGGAGCTGTTTTTT
CDR3aa: CASSHDRGTGGELFF

j_gene: TRBJ1-1
v_gene: TRBV19
d_gene: -
abundance: -
CDR3nt: TGTGCCAGTAGTATAGCCCAGGCCACTGAAGCTTTCTTT
CDR3aa: CASSIAQATEAFF

j_gene: TRBJ1-5
v_gene: TRBV2
d_gene: TRBD1
abundance: -
CDR3nt: TGTGCCAGCAGTGGTACGACAGGGTGGTCGGTGGGCAATCAGCCCCAGCATTTT
CDR3aa: CASSGTTGWSVGNQPQHF

j_gene: TRBJ2-2
v_gene: TRBV11-3
d_gene: -
abundance: -
CDR3nt: TGTGCCAGCAGCTTTAGCTTAACAGGGAACACCGGGGAGCTGTTTTTT
CDR3aa: CASSFSLTGNTGELFF

j_gene: TRBJ1-6
v_gene: TRBV30
d_gene: -
abundance: once
CDR3nt: TGTGCCTGGAGTGTAAGGCTGGAGAATTCACCCCTCCACTTT
CDR3aa: CAWSVRLENSPLHF

j_gene: TRBJ1-5
v_gene: TRBV6-1
d_gene: -
abundance: -
CDR3nt: TGTGCCAGCAGTGAAGAGTTCAGGGTAGGTCATCAGCCCCAGCATTTT
CDR3aa: CASSEEFRVGHQPQHF

j_gene: TRBJ1-2
v_gene: TRBV27
d_gene: TRBD1
abundance: -
CDR3nt: TGTGCCAGCAGTTCCCGGACAGGGCATGGCTACACCTTC
CDR3aa: CASSSRTGHGYTF

j_gene: TRBJ1-2
v_gene: TRBV5-1
d_gene: TRBD1
abundance: -
CDR3nt: TGCGCCAGCAGGCCGGGACAGGAGCCCTATGGCTACACCTTC
CDR3aa: CASRPGQEPYGYTF

j_gene: TRBJ2-1
v_gene: TRBV4-1
d_gene: -
abundance: -
CDR3nt: TGCGCCAGCAGCCAAGATTGGCAGGGGTTGGATGAGCAGTTCTTC
CDR3aa: CASSQDWQGLDEQFF